The 25 T cell receptor beta chains reported below all come from one sample, sequenced in a study of blood T cell repertoires in COVID-19. The table came from immunoSEQ multiplex PCR; TCRdb's copy has only in-frame clones and leaves some out. This sample has tens of thousands of clones; roughly 88% occur once, and the top ten carry approximately 4.7%. The specimen sequenced was peripheral blood. The receptors stem from a human donor in a cohort sampled during active COVID-19.

This chain connects TRBV30 to TRBJ1-5; no reliable D call. The V gene lost 1 base and the J gene lost 6 bases, with 10 bases spanning the gap. Germline CDR1 GTSNPN, CDR2 SVGIG (reference sequence). This CDR3 has 13 amino acids. As DNA, the CDR3 is TGTGCCTGGAGTGGGGGAGGAGCTCAGCCCCAGCATTTT. The encoded protein is CAWSGGGAQPQHF.

The chain links TRBV4-1 to TRBJ2-2; 9 nucleotides align to TRBD1. V lost 6 bases, J lost 0 bases, and 11 bases stayed unmatched. Germline assignment: CDR1 MGHRA and CDR2 YSYEKL. The CDR3 totals 18 residues. The CDR3 is CASSRWTGEFSNTGELFF. The CDR3 DNA reads as TGCGCCAGCAGTCGTTGGACAGGGGAGTTCTCGAACACCGGGGAGCTGTTTTTT.

The chain couples TRBV6-5 to TRBJ1-1; TRBD1 aligns across 7 bases. The CDR3 spans 14 residues. Trimming took 6 bases from V and 3 from J; bases not matched to a gene: 7. CDR1 and CDR2 from the germline V gene are MNHEY and SVGAGI. In DNA form, the CDR3 reads TGTGCCAGCAGGTCCTATACAGGGGACACTGAAGCTTTCTTT. It translates to CASRSYTGDTEAFF.

V and J are TRBV14 and TRBJ2-2; a possible D gene is TRBD1 (5 bases). V lost 1 base and J lost 0, with 15 bases in between. This CDR3 comprises 18 residues. In germline, CDR1 is SGHDN, CDR2 FVKESK. The CDR3 DNA reads TGTGCCAGCAGCCAAGTAGGGGTCCAGCTTTCGAACACCGGGGAGCTGTTTTTT. This codes for CASSQVGVQLSNTGELFF. The whole variable domain, remainder taken from reference TRBV14 and TRBJ2-2, is EAGVTQFPSHSVIEKGQTVTLRCDPISGHDNLYWYRRVMGKEIKFLLHFVKESKQDESGMPNNRFLAERTGGTYSTLKVQPAELEDSGVYFCASSQVGVQLSNTGELFFGEGSRLTVL.

CDR3 sequence (DNA): TGTGCCAGCAGTCCACGGACTAGCGTTATGAATGAGCAGTTCTTC. Protein product: CASSPRTSVMNEQFF. The chain couples TRBV2 to TRBJ2-1, with 9 bases fitting TRBD2. The CDR3 length is 15 residues. CDR1 and CDR2 (germline): SNHLY, FYNNEI. V was pared by 5 bases and J by 7 bases, with 9 bases of the junction left unmatched.

The chain combines TRBV18 with TRBJ2-1, with a possible D match to TRBD1 (5 bases). Germline V lookup: CDR1 KGHSH, CDR2 LQKENI. This CDR3 has 17 residues. V was pared by 2 bases and J by 0 bases, with 14 bases between. CDR3 loop: CASSPGARRGSYNEQFF. The CDR3 DNA reads TGTGCCAGCTCACCAGGGGCGCGAAGAGGCTCCTACAATGAGCAGTTCTTC.

The rearrangement uses TRBV14 and TRBJ2-1; TRBD1 might be the D (5 bases). CDR3 length equals 13 residues. Germline CDR1 reads SGHDN; CDR2 reads FVKESK. With 0 bases removed from V and 14 bases from J, the gap between germline ends came to 14 bases. The CDR3 DNA is TGTGCCAGCAGCCAAGATAGGGCAGGGATGAAGTTCTTC. Its protein product is CASSQDRAGMKFF.

The J gene is TRBJ2-2, the V gene TRBV4-1; 14 bases agree with TRBD2. With 2 bases clipped from V and 5 bases from J, the junction kept 4 bases outside the gene matches. The germline V gene encodes CDR1 MGHRA and CDR2 YSYEKL. The length of the CDR3 is 17 residues. The DNA for the CDR3 is TGCGCCAGCAGCCAAAAGGGACTAGCGGGAGTTACCGGGGAGCTGTTTTTT. Protein product: CASSQKGLAGVTGELFF.

The V call is TRBV18, the J call TRBJ2-1; 11 bases are shared with TRBD2. With V trimmed by 2 bases and J by 10 bases, 16 bases remained unmatched. Germline CDR1 KGHSH, CDR2 LQKENI. The CDR3 contains 18 residues. The CDR3 is CASSPSPGETSGTGEQFF. The CDR3 coding sequence is TGTGCCAGCTCACCAAGCCCTGGTGAGACTAGCGGGACCGGGGAGCAGTTCTTC.

Notes on this clone: The germline gene is not matched at one end of the junction; a read error may be the cause. V usage is TRBV5-8 and J usage is TRBJ2-2; tentative D call: TRBD2 (5 bases). CDR1 is SGHTS, CDR2 YDEGEE, per germline. The CDR3 contains 14 residues. The CDR3 here is CASSFQIIGSEVFF. CDR3 sequence (DNA): TGTGCCAGCAGCTTTCAGATTATTGGTTCGGAGGTGTTTTTT.

This sequence joins TRBV7-2 and TRBJ2-3; TRBD2 agrees at 8 bases. The CDR3 spans 15 residues. Trimming removed 1 base from V and 11 bases from J; junction bases left unmatched: 11. Germline CDR1 is SGHTA and CDR2 is FQGNSA. CDR3: CASSLGSASGSKQYF. The CDR3 nucleotides read TGTGCCAGCAGCTTAGGGTCGGCTAGCGGGTCGAAGCAGTATTTT.

The chain is built from TRBV3-1 (or the pseudogene TRBV3-2) and TRBJ2-7; no clear D. Trimming shortened V by 3 bases and J by 6 bases, and 15 bases separated the two germline ends. Looked up from germline, CDR1 is LGHDT and CDR2 is YNNKEL (reference sequence). The CDR3 contains 14 residues. In DNA, the CDR3 is TGTGCCAGCAGCCAGGGTATGAGAGAGGCCGAGCAGTACTTC. Protein product: CASSQGMREAEQYF.

The V gene is TRBV19, the J gene TRBJ2-2; tentative D call: TRBD1 (5 bases). CDR1 and CDR2 (germline): LNHDA, SQIVND (reference sequence). V was clipped by 6 bases and J by 1 base, with 9 bases between them. This CDR3 region has 14 residues. Written as DNA, the CDR3 is TGTGCCAGTAGATACGACAGGAACACCGGGGAGCTGTTTTTT. Translating gives CASRYDRNTGELFF.

The chain uses TRBV15 and TRBJ2-1, with 9 positions matching TRBD1. Germline assignment: CDR1 LNHNV and CDR2 YYDKDF (reference sequence). This CDR3 has 16 amino acids. V trimming: 7 bases; J trimming: 3 bases; junction bases outside the gene matches: 10. CDR3 nucleotide sequence: TGTGCCACCAACCCTTTGACAGGGGGTCTCTACAATGAGCAGTTCTTC. Protein: CATNPLTGGLYNEQFF.

V gene TRBV29-1 combines with J gene TRBJ1-2; 7 bases line up with TRBD1. The V and J ends lost 7 bases and 7 bases, in that order; junction bases with no gene match: 6. CDR1 and CDR2 (germline): SQVTM, ANQGSEA. There are 11 residues in the CDR3. The CDR3 DNA reads as TGCAGCGCTACAGGGGCGGGTGGCTACACCTTC. It is translated as CSATGAGGYTF.

V gene TRBV5-6 combines with J gene TRBJ2-7, with a possible D match to TRBD2 (6 bases). Looked up from germline, CDR1 is SGHDT and CDR2 is YYEEEE. The CDR3 sequence is 18 residues long. Deletions cut 3 bases from V and 6 bases from J, with 28 bases between. The chain's CDR3 is CASSSRDPSRSSVSEQYF. DNA of the CDR3: TGTGCCAGCAGCTCGCGGGACCCCTCGAGGAGTTCGGTCTCCGAGCAGTACTTC.

The chain joins TRBV18 to TRBJ2-3; 7 bases agree with TRBD2. The germline CDR1 and CDR2 sequences are KGHSH and LQKENI. The CDR3 is 16 amino acids. V dropped 3 bases and J dropped 2; count of bases not matched to a gene: 8. This chain's CDR3 is CASSPPRLADTDTQYF. The CDR3 DNA reads as TGTGCCAGCTCACCGCCGAGGCTAGCGGACACAGATACGCAGTATTTT.

The chain carries TRBV19 and TRBJ2-3; no reliable D call. CDR3 size: 14 residues. The germline V gene encodes CDR1 LNHDA and CDR2 SQIVND (reference sequence). Deletions cut 3 bases from V and 0 bases from J, with 7 bases between. CDR3 in DNA: TGTGCCAGTAGTATTAGCATTAGCACAGATACGCAGTATTTT. Protein product: CASSISISTDTQYF.

The genes are TRBV11-2 and TRBJ2-3; 9 positions match TRBD1. The germline V gene has CDR1 SGHAT and CDR2 FQNNGV. J was trimmed by 1 base and V by 3 bases; bases with no gene match: 8. There are 17 residues in the CDR3. CDR3 in amino acids: CASSFSGTGQRTDTQYF. The DNA for the CDR3 is TGTGCCAGCAGCTTTTCGGGGACAGGGCAACGCACAGATACGCAGTATTTT.

The chain links TRBV20-1 to TRBJ1-4, with 7 bases fitting TRBD1. The length of the CDR3 is 15 residues. V was clipped by 3 bases and J by 8 bases; unmatched bases: 12. Germline CDR1 reads DFQATT; CDR2 reads SNEGSKA (reference sequence). DNA of the CDR3: TGCAGTGCTAGTCACCACAGGGGTGTTTCCGAAAAACTGTTTTTT. Translating gives CSASHHRGVSEKLFF.

The sample holds a few counts of this clone. This rearrangement joins TRBV18 to TRBJ1-6; D not certain. The V and J ends lost 2 bases and 0 bases respectively, with 8 bases between them. The CDR3 has 16 residues. The germline CDR1 and CDR2 sequences are KGHSH and LQKENI. CDR3 bases: TGTGCCAGCTCACCAAACATGATCTCCTATAATTCACCCCTCCACTTT. This gives the protein CASSPNMISYNSPLHF.

This clone was detected once. The V and J genes are TRBV19 and TRBJ1-3; D may be TRBD1 (6 bases). V was clipped by 8 bases and J by 0 bases, with 14 bases between them. Germline CDR1 LNHDA, CDR2 SQIVND (reference sequence). The CDR3 runs 15 residues. CDR3 DNA: TGTGCCAGTGTGGGACATCCGAGCTCTGGAAACACCATATATTTT. The encoded protein is CASVGHPSSGNTIYF.

The CDR3 loop reads CASSLTDRNSPLHF. DNA for the CDR3: TGCGCCAGCAGCTTGACTGACAGGAATTCACCCCTCCACTTT. The chain recombines TRBV5-1 with TRBJ1-6; D might be TRBD1 (6 bases). Looked up from germline, CDR1 is SGHRS and CDR2 is YFSETQ. The CDR3 extends over 14 amino acids. The V end lost 1 base, the J end lost 7 bases, and 9 bases lay between the germline ends.

The rearrangement joins TRBV12-1 to TRBJ2-2; the D call TRBD1 from the table was never checked on the DNA. TRBV12-1 is a pseudogene. This CDR3 region has 14 residues. CDR3 region: CASSPGQNPGELFF. CDR3 in DNA: TGTGCCAGCAGCCCAGGACAGAACCCTGGAGAGCTGTTTTTT.

This clone appeared a few times. A junction boundary mismatches the germline segment, possibly from a read error. The V and J genes are TRBV11-2 and TRBJ2-1; unclear D gene. CDR3 length: 11 amino acids. Per germline, CDR1 SGHAT and CDR2 FQNNGV. CDR3 protein: CASSLYTEQFF. The CDR3 coding sequence is TGTGCCAGCAGCTTGTACACTGAGCAGTTCTTC.